These 18 T cell receptor beta chains were all obtained from the same sample, sequenced in a study of blood T cell repertoires in COVID-19. Sequencing used immunoSEQ multiplex PCR; TCRdb keeps in-frame clones, though not all of them. This table holds hundreds of thousands of clones, around nine tenths found once. Sequencing was carried out using peripheral blood. The receptors here all came from a woman in her fifties or sixties with COVID-19, enrolled during active disease.

The table lists this clone with a count of one. The chain combines TRBV30 with TRBJ2-1; TRBD2 agrees at 9 bases. Germline values: CDR1 GTSNPN, CDR2 SVGIG (reference sequence). The CDR3 consists of 13 residues. V lost 5 bases to trimming and J lost 5 bases; unmatched junction nucleotides: 4. The CDR3 nucleotides are TGTGCCTGGGCTAGCGGGGAGCACAATGAGCAGTTCTTC. Its protein product is CAWASGEHNEQFF.

J is TRBJ2-7 and V is TRBV6-5; the D gene is possibly TRBD1 (6 bases). This CDR3 is built from 15 residues. The ends were cut back, 9 bases at V and 0 bases at J, with 18 bases in the middle. Germline V lookup: CDR1 MNHEY, CDR2 SVGAGI. The chain's CDR3 is CARGGTRTDSYEQYF. Written as DNA, the CDR3 is TGTGCCAGAGGGGGAACCCGGACAGACTCCTACGAGCAGTACTTC.

This chain uses TRBV6-5 with TRBJ2-4; D remains ambiguous. The germline V gene encodes CDR1 MNHEY and CDR2 SVGAGI. This CDR3 spans 15 amino acids. The V end lost 6 bases, the J end lost 0 bases, and 12 bases lay between the germline ends. The CDR3 here is CASSPFSLAKNIQYF. CDR3 sequence (DNA): TGTGCCAGCAGCCCCTTTTCTCTAGCCAAAAACATTCAGTACTTC.

This chain uses TRBV27 with TRBJ2-5, with TRBD2 as a possible D gene (7 bases). V lost 4 bases and J 7 bases, leaving 10 bases between the germline ends. Germline loops: CDR1 MNHEY, CDR2 SMNVEV (reference sequence). This CDR3 contains 12 residues. The CDR3 region is CASSSRGGTQYF. The CDR3, as DNA: TGTGCCAGCAGTTCAAGGGGGGGGACCCAGTACTTC.

V and J are TRBV15 and TRBJ1-5, with 7 nucleotides matching TRBD1. This CDR3 has 14 amino acids. Germline V gene sequence: CDR1 LNHNV, CDR2 YYDKDF (reference sequence). With 3 bases clipped from V and 4 bases from J, the junction kept 3 bases outside the gene matches. The CDR3 region is CATSRDRINQPQHF. CDR3 sequence (DNA): TGTGCCACCAGCAGGGACAGGATTAATCAGCCCCAGCATTTT.

The chain carries TRBV6-5 and TRBJ1-5; D might be TRBD1 (5 bases). With 5 bases removed from V and 11 bases from J, the gap between germline ends came to 10 bases. The CDR3 sequence is 11 residues long. The germline gives CDR1 MNHEY, CDR2 SVGAGI. The CDR3 sequence: CASSRGRTQHF. In DNA, the CDR3 is TGTGCCAGCAGTAGGGGAAGGACCCAGCATTTT.

The J gene is TRBJ1-2, the V gene TRBV6-2 or TRBV6-3; perhaps TRBD1 as D (5 bases). The CDR3 has 15 residues. V gave up 5 bases and J gave up 4 bases, with 17 bases separating them. Germline values: CDR1 MNHEY, CDR2 SVGEGT. The CDR3: CASSVILSTAYGYTF. DNA of the CDR3: TGTGCCAGCAGTGTAATCCTATCGACAGCCTATGGCTACACCTTC.

As concerns this clone: The sample has other DNA sequences that encode this CDR3 too. This chain's CDR3 is CASSLGTGGDYGYTF. The CDR3 nucleotides read TGCGCCAGCAGCTTGGGCACAGGGGGGGACTATGGCTACACCTTC. The chain carries TRBV5-1 and TRBJ1-2; 8 nucleotides agree with TRBD1. This CDR3 is 15 amino acids long. Germline V lookup: CDR1 SGHRS, CDR2 YFSETQ. J lost 3 bases, V lost 0 bases, and 4 bases had no gene match. Full variable domain (rest looked up from reference TRBV5-1 and TRBJ1-2): KAGVTQTPRYLIKTRGQQVTLSCSPISGHRSVSWYQQTPGQGLQFLFEYFSETQRNKGNFPGRFSGRQFSNSRSEMNVSTLELGDSALYLCASSLGTGGDYGYTFGSGTRLTVV.

The chain carries TRBV18 and TRBJ1-4, with TRBD1 matching over 9 bases. V shed 3 bases and J 4 bases; nucleotides not matched to a gene: 3. This CDR3 has 15 amino acids. Germline V gene sequence: CDR1 KGHSH, CDR2 LQKENI. The CDR3 coding sequence is TGTGCCAGCTCACCGCGGGACAGGGTTAATGAAAAACTGTTTTTT. This encodes CASSPRDRVNEKLFF.

J is TRBJ2-7 and V is TRBV13; tentatively, D is TRBD2 (6 bases). Trimming removed 5 bases at V and 6 bases at J, with 14 bases between. CDR3 length: 13 amino acids. The germline V gene has CDR1 PRHDT and CDR2 FYEKMQ (reference sequence). The CDR3 loop reads CASSPPGRGEQYF. The CDR3 DNA reads TGTGCCAGCAGCCCCCCGGGGCGGGGCGAGCAGTACTTC.

The V gene is TRBV12-3 or TRBV12-4, the J gene TRBJ2-3; weak D call: TRBD1 (6 bases). This CDR3 region has 13 residues. Trimming left V 6 bases short and J 4 bases short, with 11 bases between. The CDR3 region is CASRKQGADTQYF. The CDR3 nucleotides are TGTGCCAGCAGGAAACAGGGAGCAGATACGCAGTATTTT.

V is TRBV7-2 and J is TRBJ2-2, with 8 bases fitting TRBD2. CDR3 length: 15 residues. Germline CDR1 is SGHTA and CDR2 is FQGNSA. The V segment lost 5 bases and the J segment 4 bases; nucleotides outside the gene matches: 6. CDR3 sequence reads: CASSLGRVSTGELFF. For the CDR3, the DNA is TGTGCCAGCAGCCTCGGGAGGGTCTCCACCGGGGAGCTGTTTTTT. The full variable domain, rest sourced from reference TRBV7-2 and TRBJ2-2, is GAGVSQSPSNKVTEKGKDVELRCDPISGHTALYWYRQSLGQGLEFLIYFQGNSAPDKSGLPSDRFSAERTGGSVSTLTIQRTQQEDSAVYLCASSLGRVSTGELFFGEGSRLTVL.

The V and J genes are TRBV6-5 and TRBJ2-1; 11 bases line up with TRBD1. This CDR3 is built from 14 residues. The trim removed 6 bases at V and 6 bases at J, leaving 4 bases unmatched. Looked up from germline, CDR1 is MNHEY and CDR2 is SVGAGI. This chain's CDR3 is CASRGQGAVNEQFF. The CDR3, as DNA: TGTGCCAGCAGAGGACAGGGGGCGGTCAATGAGCAGTTCTTC.

This chain uses TRBV25-1 with TRBJ1-6; D is unclear. The CDR3 consists of 13 residues. V dropped 4 bases and J dropped 10 bases, with 11 bases sitting between them. The germline V gene encodes CDR1 MGHDK and CDR2 SYGVNS. CDR3 nucleotide sequence: TGTGCCAGCAGTGTCGGCCGAGGGTCACCCCTCCACTTT. This encodes CASSVGRGSPLHF.

V usage is TRBV7-9 and J usage is TRBJ1-1; 12 positions match TRBD1. J was trimmed by 4 bases and V by 6 bases; bases with no gene match: 6. The germline V gene encodes CDR1 SEHNR and CDR2 FQNEAQ (reference sequence). The CDR3 has 15 residues. This chain's CDR3 is CASRRPGQGATEAFF. CDR3 nucleotides: TGTGCCAGCAGGCGACCGGGACAGGGGGCCACTGAAGCTTTCTTT.

The rearrangement joins TRBV7-2 to TRBJ2-7; 8 bases match TRBD2. Per germline, CDR1 SGHTA and CDR2 FQGNSA. The length of the CDR3 is 14 residues. V lost 4 bases to trimming and J lost 2 bases; unmatched junction nucleotides: 4. CDR3 loop: CASSSGTRPYEQYF. The CDR3 DNA reads as TGTGCCAGCAGCTCCGGGACTAGGCCCTACGAGCAGTACTTC.

This chain links TRBV3-1 (or the pseudogene TRBV3-2) with TRBJ2-5, with D possibly being TRBD2 (5 bases). The CDR3 extends over 14 amino acids. Trimming removed 9 bases from V and 2 bases from J, with 16 bases in between. Germline-derived CDR1 and CDR2 are LGHDT and YNNKEL (reference sequence). The CDR3 is CASRSRGSQETQYF. The CDR3, as DNA: TGTGCCAGTCGGTCCCGGGGTTCACAAGAGACCCAGTACTTC.

This clone was seen only once. The chain is built from TRBV30 and TRBJ1-3; no firm D call. The CDR3 length is 13 residues. Germline loops: CDR1 GTSNPN, CDR2 SVGIG (reference sequence). The V gene lost 7 bases and the J gene lost 0 bases, with 10 bases spanning the gap. The CDR3 loop is CALAGSSGNTIYF. The DNA of the CDR3 is TGTGCCTTGGCAGGCAGCTCTGGAAACACCATATATTTT.